These T cell receptor beta chains were read from a single sample in a study of blood T cell repertoires in COVID-19. Clones were read by immunoSEQ multiplex PCR, and TCRdb kept only the in-frame ones, dropping some. The sample has roughly 250,000 clones; roughly 83% are singletons. The specimen was peripheral blood. All receptors derive from a woman aged 45-59 years with acute or convalescent COVID-19. Each CDR3 is given with its conserved first and last residue. The D gene is left open where the match is weak. Rows give clone size only sometimes, using once, few, many, or a class for an expanded clone.

NA,TRBV12-3/TRBV12-4,TRBJ1-2,NA,TGTGCCAGCAGCCTAACAGGGTCTGGCGGCTACACCTTC,CASSLTGSGGYTF
TRBD1,TRBV20-1,TRBJ1-1,few,TGCAGGGGGGGACAGGGGGCTGAAGCTTTCTTT,CRGGQGAEAFF
TRBD1,TRBV12-5,TRBJ2-1,NA,TGTGCTAGTGGTTTGGACACAGGGGACCTAGACAATGAGCAGTTCTTC,CASGLDTGDLDNEQFF
NA,TRBV9,TRBJ2-1,NA,TGTGCCAGCAGCGTAGTTGGTGGGGAGTACAATGAGCAGTTCTTC,CASSVVGGEYNEQFF
TRBD1,TRBV10-3,TRBJ2-7,NA,TGTCCCATCAGGGGGGACAGGGGGCGGGGGCAGTACTTC,CPIRGDRGRGQYF
NA,TRBV7-2,TRBJ1-5,NA,TGTGCCAGCAGCTTCTTTTCGGCCGGGGGTGGCAATCAGCCCCAGCATTTT,CASSFFSAGGGNQPQHF
NA,TRBV21-1,TRBJ1-2,NA,TGTGCCAGCAGCAAGGAGGGTCGAAACTATGGCTACACCTTC,CASSKEGRNYGYTF
NA,TRBV15,TRBJ1-4,NA,TGTGCCACCAGCAGAGAACAGGGTAACGAAAAACTGTTTTTT,CATSREQGNEKLFF
NA,TRBV19,TRBJ1-1,once,TGTGCCAGTAGTATCACCAGGGCCTCAATGAACACTGAAGCTTTCTTT,CASSITRASMNTEAFF
TRBD2,TRBV3-1/TRBV3-2,TRBJ2-7,NA,TGTGCCAGCAGCAGGACGGGGAGGGACGAGCAGTACTTC,CASSRTGRDEQYF
TRBD1,TRBV2,TRBJ2-7,NA,TGTGCCAGCAGCGGGGACAGCGAGCAGTACTTC,CASSGDSEQYF
NA,TRBV6-7,TRBJ2-5,NA,TGTGCCAGCAGTTACGGGCGACAGCTTAGGGAGACCCAGTACTTC,CASSYGRQLRETQYF
NA,TRBV12-3/TRBV12-4,TRBJ1-1,NA,TGTGCCAGCAGTTGGTCCGGGAACACTGAAGCTTTCTTT,CASSWSGNTEAFF
NA,TRBV30,TRBJ2-2,once,TGTGCTCACATAGGGGGGGCCGGGGAGCTGTTTTTT,CAHIGGAGELFF
TRBD1,TRBV19,TRBJ2-5,NA,TGTGCCAGTAGAGACAGGGGTCGGGAGACCCAGTACTTC,CASRDRGRETQYF
TRBD2,TRBV10-2,TRBJ2-7,NA,TGCGCCAGCAGCCTAACGACTAGCGGATCCTACGAGCAGTACTTC,CASSLTTSGSYEQYF
TRBD1,TRBV6-6,TRBJ1-5,NA,TGTGCCAGCAGTCCGAAAGGGGGCTATAGCAATCAGCCCCAGCATTTT,CASSPKGGYSNQPQHF
NA,TRBV12-3/TRBV12-4,TRBJ1-1,NA,TGTGCCAGCATGTTGGCGGCAACTGAAGCTTTCTTT,CASMLAATEAFF
NA,TRBV19,TRBJ1-5,NA,TGTGCCAGTAGTTTGATAGCCCAGCCCCAGCATTTT,CASSLIAQPQHF
TRBD1,TRBV24-1,TRBJ2-3,NA,TGTGCCACTGCCGGGACAGGGGTGCCAGATACGCAGTATTTT,CATAGTGVPDTQYF
NA,TRBV7-8,TRBJ2-7,few,TGTGCCAGCAGCTCCCGAGACACCTACGAGCAGTACTTC,CASSSRDTYEQYF
NA,TRBV3-1/TRBV3-2,TRBJ2-3,NA,TGTGCCAGCAGCCAGCCCCGAGTAGTCGATACGCAGTATTTT,CASSQPRVVDTQYF
NA,TRBV14,TRBJ2-7,NA,TGTGCCAGCAGCCAAGATTACGGGTTCAACGAGCAGTACTTC,CASSQDYGFNEQYF
NA,TRBV7-2,TRBJ1-2,NA,TGTGCCAGCAGCCACGAGTCGGGGGGACCCTATGGCTACACCTTC,CASSHESGGPYGYTF
NA,TRBV12-3/TRBV12-4,TRBJ1-5,NA,TGTGCCAGCACGGAGGACGTCGGGAAGCCCCAGCATTTT,CASTEDVGKPQHF
TRBD1,TRBV14,TRBJ1-1,NA,TGTGCCAGCAGCCATCCAGGGACAGGGGTGACTGAAGCTTTCTTT,CASSHPGTGVTEAFF
TRBD2,TRBV9,TRBJ2-7,NA,TGTGCCAGCAGCGGGCTAGCGGGAGGGGCCTACGAGCAGTACTTC,CASSGLAGGAYEQYF
NA,TRBV7-2,TRBJ2-3,NA,TGTGCCAGCAGCTTAGTTTCTAGCCGGACAGATACGCAGTATTTT,CASSLVSSRTDTQYF
NA,TRBV3-1/TRBV3-2,TRBJ1-4,NA,TGTGCCAGCAGCCAAGATTACAGGGCTGAAAAACTGTTTTTT,CASSQDYRAEKLFF
NA,TRBV7-9,TRBJ1-1,NA,TGTGCCAGCAGCCTCGGACAGATGAACACTGAAGCTTTCTTT,CASSLGQMNTEAFF
NA,TRBV6-6,TRBJ1-5,NA,TGTGCCAGCCTAATAGGGGCAGGGCACGATCAGCCCCAGCATTTT,CASLIGAGHDQPQHF
NA,TRBV10-1,TRBJ2-7,NA,TGCGCCAGCAGTGAGTCAAATCGCCAGTCCGAGCAGTACTTC,CASSESNRQSEQYF
TRBD1,TRBV7-2,TRBJ1-6,NA,TGTGCCAGCAGCGCGGGGACAGCAAGGAATTCACCCCTCCACTTT,CASSAGTARNSPLHF
NA,TRBV6-4,TRBJ2-1,NA,TGTGCCAGCAGTGAAAGTGGGAGTCGCTACAATGAGCAGTTCTTC,CASSESGSRYNEQFF
NA,TRBV7-2,TRBJ1-4,NA,TGTGCCAGCAGCCCCCGGATGACAGGACTGGGTGAAAAACTGTTTTTT,CASSPRMTGLGEKLFF
TRBD1,TRBV5-5,TRBJ2-2,NA,TGTGCCAGCAGCTTGGGGACAGGGAACTTGAACACCGGGGAGCTGTTTTTT,CASSLGTGNLNTGELFF
TRBD2,TRBV5-1,TRBJ2-5,NA,TGCGCCAGCAGCTTAGGGCTAGCGGGAGGAGGAGAGACCCAGTACTTC,CASSLGLAGGGETQYF
NA,TRBV19,TRBJ2-1,NA,TGTGCCAGTAGTATCTCAATCGTGGGGGGGCGCCGAGAGCAGTTCTTC,CASSISIVGGRREQFF
NA,TRBV19,TRBJ2-3,NA,TGTGCCACCATGGAGGGGATAAGCACAGATACGCAGTATTTT,CATMEGISTDTQYF
TRBD1,TRBV4-2,TRBJ2-1,NA,TGTGCCAGCAGCCGGGACAGGGGTGACAATGAGCAGTTCTTC,CASSRDRGDNEQFF
TRBD1,TRBV2,TRBJ1-1,NA,TGTGCCAGCAGTGAAGGCAGGGGGCGCCTCACTGAAGCTTTCTTT,CASSEGRGRLTEAFF
TRBD1,TRBV25-1,TRBJ2-7,few,TGTGCCAGCAGCTGGGGACAGGGAAGGGGCTACGAGCAGTACTTC,CASSWGQGRGYEQYF
NA,TRBV3-1/TRBV3-2,TRBJ1-2,NA,TGTGCCAGCAGCCAAGATCGAGGCTATGGCTACACCTTC,CASSQDRGYGYTF
TRBD1,TRBV4-1,TRBJ1-2,NA,TGCGCCAGCAGCCCGCGGACAGGGTACTATGGCTACACCTTC,CASSPRTGYYGYTF
TRBD1,TRBV7-2,TRBJ1-1,NA,TGTGCCAGCAGCTTGAGTCCAGGGGGTTTCACTGAAGCTTTCTTT,CASSLSPGGFTEAFF
NA,TRBV5-6,TRBJ2-2,few,TGTGCCAGCAGCGTAACCCCGGGAGCAGGCACCGGGGAGCTGTTTTTT,CASSVTPGAGTGELFF
TRBD1,TRBV19,TRBJ2-2,once,TGTGCCAGTAGTATCGGACAGGAAGTCACCGGGGAGCTGTTTTTT,CASSIGQEVTGELFF
TRBD1,TRBV9,TRBJ1-1,NA,TGTGCCAGCAGCCGGACAGGGTTGACTGAAGCTTTCTTT,CASSRTGLTEAFF
NA,TRBV29-1,TRBJ1-4,few,TGCAGCGTTTTGGGACCGGGAGGGGAAAAACTGTTTTTT,CSVLGPGGEKLFF
TRBD1,TRBV2,TRBJ1-2,once,TGTGCCGGCTCTGGGGACAGCCTCTATGGCTACACCTTC,CAGSGDSLYGYTF
NA,TRBV12-3/TRBV12-4,TRBJ2-3,few,TGTGCCAGCAGTTTACGAGATACGCAGTATTTT,CASSLRDTQYF
TRBD1,TRBV19,TRBJ1-6,NA,TGTGCCAGTAGTGCGGACAGGCAGACTAGATCACCCCTCCACTTT,CASSADRQTRSPLHF
NA,TRBV6-2/TRBV6-3,TRBJ2-2,NA,TGTGCCAGCAGTCCGGGGGCCGGGGAGCTGTTTTTT,CASSPGAGELFF
TRBD1,TRBV3-1/TRBV3-2,TRBJ1-1,NA,TGTGCCAGCAGCCCGGGACAGGCGAACACTGAAGCTTTCTTT,CASSPGQANTEAFF
NA,TRBV7-8,TRBJ2-1,NA,TGTGCCAGCAGCTTAGCGCTTCAGGGATATGAGCAGTTCTTC,CASSLALQGYEQFF
NA,TRBV11-3,TRBJ2-5,once,TGTGCCAGCAGCTTAGACAGGGGATTTGGGACCCAGTACTTC,CASSLDRGFGTQYF
NA,TRBV2,TRBJ1-4,once,TGTGCCAGCAGTCTGACAGACACCGACAGGAAACTGTTTTTT,CASSLTDTDRKLFF
NA,TRBV18,TRBJ2-1,NA,TGTGCCAGCTCAAAATCGCGCCAGGGCTACAATGAGCAGTTCTTC,CASSKSRQGYNEQFF
NA,TRBV5-1,TRBJ1-2,NA,TGCGCCAGCTCGCGGGGGGACCTCGACTTCGGCGTGGGCTACACCTTC,CASSRGDLDFGVGYTF
TRBD1,TRBV7-9,TRBJ1-6,NA,TGTGCCAGCAGAGGACAGGGGTCGGATTCACCCCTCCACTTT,CASRGQGSDSPLHF